This T cell receptor beta chain was observed in a study of blood T cell repertoires in COVID-19. Trimming took off 6 bases at V and 7 bases at J, with 10 bases between the two ends. CDR1 is SNHLY, CDR2 FYNNEI, per germline. The CDR3 sequence is 12 residues long. The table came from immunoSEQ multiplex PCR; TCRdb's copy has only in-frame clones and leaves some out. The sample has approximately 250,000 clones; 88% are singletons. V is TRBV2 and J is TRBJ1-5; TRBD1 might be the D (5 bases). The TCR comes from a woman aged 40 to 50 with acute COVID-19. Source material: PBMCs or T cells enriched from blood (not recorded which). The CDR3 region is CASSLGVQPQHF. DNA for the CDR3: TGTGCCAGCAGCTTAGGGGTACAGCCCCAGCATTTT.